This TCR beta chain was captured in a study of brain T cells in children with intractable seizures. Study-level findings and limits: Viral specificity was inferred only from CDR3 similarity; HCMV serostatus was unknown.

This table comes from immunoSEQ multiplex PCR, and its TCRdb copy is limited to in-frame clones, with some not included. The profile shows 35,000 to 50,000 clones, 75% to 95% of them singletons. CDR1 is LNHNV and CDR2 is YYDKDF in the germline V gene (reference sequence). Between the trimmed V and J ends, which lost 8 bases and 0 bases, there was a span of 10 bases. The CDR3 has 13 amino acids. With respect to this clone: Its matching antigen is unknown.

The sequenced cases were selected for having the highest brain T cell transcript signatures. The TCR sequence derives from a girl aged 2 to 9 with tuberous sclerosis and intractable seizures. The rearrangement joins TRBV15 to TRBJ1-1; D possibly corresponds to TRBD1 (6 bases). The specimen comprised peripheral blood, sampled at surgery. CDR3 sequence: CATADRLNTEAFF. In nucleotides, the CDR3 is TGTGCCACCGCGGACAGACTGAACACTGAAGCTTTCTTT. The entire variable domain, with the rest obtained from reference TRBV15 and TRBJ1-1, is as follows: DAMVIQNPRYQVTQFGKPVTLSCSQTLNHNVMYWYQQKSSQAPKLLFHYYDKDFNNEADTPDNFQSRRPNTSFCFLDIRSPGLGDTAMYLCATADRLNTEAFFGQGTRLTVV.